Listed below are T cell receptor beta chains from one sample, sequenced in a study of CD8 T cells in ankylosing spondylitis. TCRdb reanalysed the 5' RACE reads using MiXCR and keeps one entry per CDR3 protein. Here the sample spans approximately 100,000 distinct CDR3 sequences, approximately 25% being singletons. Sequencing was carried out using synovial fluid, either unsorted or a sorted T cell fraction (not recorded which). These receptors all stem from a male donor with ankylosing spondylitis. Both conserved end residues are part of each CDR3. The size entry is marked missing in some rows and otherwise reads once, few, many or a size class.

clone size | J gene | CDR3 length | V gene | CDR3 protein
. | TRBJ1-2 | 15 | TRBV7-2 | CASSLVPGGENGYTF
. | TRBJ2-1 | 17 | TRBV5-8 | CASSLSGGPSSYNEQFF
few | TRBJ2-6 | 15 | TRBV30 | CAWTKGADGANVLTF
. | TRBJ2-7 | 14 | TRBV11-2 | CASSFRGLSYEQYF
. | TRBJ2-1 | 18 | TRBV10-3 | CAISSSEASGRSYNEQFF
few | TRBJ1-1 | 15 | TRBV7-9 | CASSPTRGRNTEAFF
few | TRBJ2-1 | 15 | TRBV24-1 | CATSGVGASYNEQFF
. | TRBJ2-1 | 15 | TRBV6-5 | CASSYSEEPYNEQFF
. | TRBJ1-4 | 13 | TRBV7-8 | CASSHIREEKLFF
. | TRBJ1-1 | 19 | TRBV25-1 | CASSAKGARTGELDTEAFF
. | TRBJ2-1 | 16 | TRBV10-3 | CAISGSAGGRGNEQFF
. | TRBJ2-1 | 14 | TRBV20-1 | CSAWRGVWDNEQFF
. | TRBJ1-5 | 14 | TRBV2 | CASRWDNSNQPQHF
many | TRBJ1-1 | 11 | TRBV30 | CAWTWEGEAFF
many | TRBJ2-5 | 15 | TRBV10-3 | CAISEIAVSGETQYF
few | TRBJ2-1 | 15 | TRBV15 | CATSRESLSYNEQFF
few | TRBJ1-1 | 13 | TRBV5-1 | CASSSGQVSEAFF
many | TRBJ1-1 | 15 | TRBV12-3/TRBV12-4 | CASSFWGVGATEAFF
. | TRBJ1-5 | 14 | TRBV24-1 | CATSDLERNQPQHF
few | TRBJ2-7 | 14 | TRBV20-1 | CSAFPGAAGEAQYF
. | TRBJ2-5 | 12 | TRBV20-1 | CSARGLKETQYF
many | TRBJ2-7 | 18 | TRBV20-1 | CSAREPRGQGARSYEQYF
. | TRBJ2-2 | 13 | TRBV20-1 | CSARIRNTGELFF
once | TRBJ2-2 | 17 | TRBV20-1 | CSAREGRRTTNTGELFF
few | TRBJ2-2 | 13 | TRBV20-1 | CSAGGTIAGELFF
many | TRBJ2-3 | 15 | TRBV29-1 | CSVGLAGLNTDTQYF
few | TRBJ1-2 | 14 | TRBV27 | CASSLRQGAYGYTF
. | TRBJ2-2 | 15 | TRBV11-2 | CASSWSGVNTGELFF
. | TRBJ2-3 | 16 | TRBV20-1 | CSARIGLAGHTDTQYF
few | TRBJ2-7 | 15 | TRBV3-1 | CASSQLAGGAHEQYF
. | TRBJ2-1 | 15 | TRBV20-1 | CSARDIRSRDNEQFF
few | TRBJ1-2 | 12 | TRBV20-1 | CSAPKASLGYTF
. | TRBJ1-2 | 14 | TRBV7-9 | CASSLPALGDGYTF
. | TRBJ2-2 | 16 | TRBV28 | CASSLWADSNTGELFF
few | TRBJ2-7 | 15 | TRBV13 | CASSLLAGDNYEQYF
. | TRBJ2-1 | 12 | TRBV5-1 | CASSRDGNEQFF
. | TRBJ2-7 | 15 | TRBV20-1 | CSASGRDRGLYEQYF
. | TRBJ2-1 | 14 | TRBV5-1 | CASSRLATYNEQFF
few | TRBJ2-1 | 14 | TRBV12-3/TRBV12-4 | CASSFTDRGRGQFF
. | TRBJ2-1 | 13 | TRBV3-1 | CASSGLAGESQFF
few | TRBJ2-1 | 15 | TRBV10-1 | CASSEPGVVVPEQFF
few | TRBJ2-3 | 12 | TRBV12-3/TRBV12-4 | CASSTGDDTQYF
many | TRBJ2-5 | 16 | TRBV4-2 | CASSQVLAGGEETQYF
few | TRBJ1-1 | 16 | TRBV30 | CAWSLQGKVVVTEAFF
few | TRBJ2-1 | 16 | TRBV20-1 | CSALPRTSGIYNEQFF